This T cell receptor beta chain was sequenced for a study of Ad26.COV2.S vaccination and SARS-CoV-2 variants. Whole-study context: Donor got 5x10^10 or 1x10^11 viral particles of Ad26.COV2.S.

Sequenced by immunoSEQ multiplex PCR; TCRdb stores in-frame clones only, minus some. This repertoire shows about 440,000 clones, roughly 87% found once; its top ten account for around 4.2%. V trimming: 4 bases; J trimming: 7 bases; junction bases outside the gene matches: 6. This CDR3 contains 14 residues. Looked up from germline, CDR1 is MNHEY and CDR2 is SVGEGT. Treatment denoted: some 19 received Ad26.COV2.S at low or high dose, single or two shots; 5 received placebo; per-sample allocation not given. Repertoires come from day 63 after the first vaccine or placebo injection. This Boston cohort included adults aged 18-55 years.

Sequenced material: peripheral blood, taken in a trial of Ad26.COV2.S vaccine versus placebo. The chain carries TRBV6-2 or TRBV6-3 and TRBJ2-7, with 11 bases lining up with TRBD2. The origin of this receptor is a person between 18 and 65 years old who received the Ad26.COV2.S COVID-19 vaccine or a placebo. The CDR3 sequence is CASSFPGLAAEQYF. The CDR3 region has the DNA TGTGCCAGCAGTTTCCCGGGACTAGCGGCTGAGCAGTACTTC.